A selection of T cell receptor beta chains follows, all from one sample in a study of PD-1 blockade in classical Hodgkin lymphoma. Clones were read by immunoSEQ multiplex PCR, and TCRdb kept only the in-frame ones, dropping some. Of about 21,000 clones listed, approximately 69% are singletons. Material: peripheral blood mononuclear cells (PBMCs), obtained at baseline. The source of these receptors is a human donor with classical Hodgkin lymphoma. The CDR3 runs from the conserved cysteine through the conserved F or W. Fields, in order: V gene, clone size, J gene, D gene, CDR3 protein, CDR3 DNA. The D gene is left open where the match is weak. Clone size is given for some rows only: seen once, a few or many times, or a class if the clone is expanded.

TRBV27,NA,TRBJ2-3,TRBD2,CASSSLGGSTDTQYF,TGTGCCAGCAGTTCGTTGGGGGGGAGCACAGATACGCAGTATTTT
TRBV7-8,NA,TRBJ1-1,TRBD1,CASSRGTGQNTEAFF,TGTGCCAGCAGCCGGGGGACAGGACAAAACACTGAAGCTTTCTTT
TRBV7-9,NA,TRBJ2-5,TRBD2,CASGQRGDQETQYF,TGTGCCAGCGGACAACGGGGGGACCAAGAGACCCAGTACTTC
TRBV10-1,NA,TRBJ2-6,NA,CASSLGTRSQSRANVLTF,TGCGCCAGCAGTTTGGGCACAAGATCGCAAAGTCGGGCCAACGTCCTGACTTTC
TRBV4-1,NA,TRBJ1-6,TRBD1,CASSPEAGQVLLWNSPLHF,TGCGCCAGCAGCCCAGAAGCGGGACAGGTCCTATTGTGGAATTCACCCCTCCACTTT
TRBV7-6,NA,TRBJ2-7,TRBD1,CASSPNRGSEQYF,TGTGCCAGCAGCCCCAACAGGGGCAGCGAGCAGTACTTC
TRBV2,few,TRBJ1-3,NA,CASSEVSAGNTIYF,TGTGCCAGCAGTGAAGTGTCGGCTGGAAACACCATATATTTT
TRBV29-1,NA,TRBJ2-1,TRBD1,CSVRTGTGYNEQFF,TGCAGCGTGCGCACCGGGACAGGATACAATGAGCAGTTCTTC
TRBV30,few,TRBJ2-3,NA,CAWSFGQLSTDTQYF,TGTGCCTGGAGTTTTGGGCAGCTTAGCACAGATACGCAGTATTTT
TRBV5-4,NA,TRBJ2-7,NA,CASSFTGTYEQYF,TGTGCCAGCAGCTTTACAGGAACCTACGAGCAGTACTTC
TRBV18,NA,TRBJ1-6,TRBD1,CASSPRQGPEGSPLHF,TGTGCCAGCTCACCACGACAGGGCCCGGAAGGTTCACCCCTCCACTTT
TRBV13,NA,TRBJ2-2,NA,CASRDRTGELFF,TGTGCCAGCAGGGACAGAACCGGGGAGCTGTTTTTT
TRBV9,NA,TRBJ1-1,NA,CASSVGWTAEAFF,TGTGCCAGCAGCGTAGGATGGACGGCTGAAGCTTTCTTT
TRBV11-2,NA,TRBJ2-5,TRBD1,CASRPTGLETQYF,TGTGCCAGCAGACCGACAGGGTTAGAGACCCAGTACTTC
TRBV30,NA,TRBJ2-7,TRBD2,CAWSVGLAGSEQYF,TGTGCCTGGAGTGTGGGACTAGCGGGAAGCGAGCAGTACTTC
TRBV5-1,few,TRBJ1-2,NA,CASSLGVNYGYTF,TGCGCCAGCAGCTTGGGGGTTAACTATGGCTACACCTTC
TRBV6-1,NA,TRBJ1-2,TRBD1,CASSESQGGYGYTF,TGTGCCAGCAGTGAATCCCAGGGGGGGTATGGCTACACCTTC
TRBV13,once,TRBJ1-1,NA,CASSPRGGQNTEAFF,TGTGCCAGCAGCCCGCGTGGGGGCCAAAACACTGAAGCTTTCTTT
TRBV6-6,NA,TRBJ2-7,NA,CASSYGINEQYF,TGTGCCAGCAGTTATGGCATTAACGAGCAGTACTTC
TRBV4-1,large,TRBJ1-2,TRBD1,CASSHSTGDYGYTF,TGCGCCAGCAGCCACTCTACAGGGGACTATGGCTACACCTTC
TRBV29-1,NA,TRBJ1-4,TRBD1,CSVVGGPTNEKLFF,TGCAGCGTTGTAGGGGGCCCAACTAATGAAAAACTGTTTTTT
TRBV29-1,NA,TRBJ2-5,TRBD2,CSVIDMGGGETQYF,TGCAGCGTAATAGATATGGGCGGGGGGGAGACCCAGTACTTC
TRBV6-4,NA,TRBJ2-1,TRBD1,CASSSLGQGVNEQFF,TGTGCCAGCAGTTCTTTGGGACAGGGGGTCAATGAGCAGTTCTTC
TRBV27,NA,TRBJ1-2,NA,CASRTDRNYGYTF,TGTGCCAGCAGGACTGACAGGAACTATGGCTACACCTTC
TRBV4-3,once,TRBJ2-7,NA,CASSLRAASTYEQYF,TGCGCCAGCAGCCTGCGCGCAGCCTCTACCTACGAGCAGTACTTC
TRBV29-1,few,TRBJ2-7,TRBD1,CSVYRGRQYF,TGCAGCGTATACAGGGGAAGGCAGTACTTC
TRBV5-5,NA,TRBJ2-7,NA,CASSLYPADGIVGEQYF,TGTGCCAGCAGCTTGTACCCCGCGGACGGGATAGTGGGGGAGCAGTACTTC
TRBV7-6,NA,TRBJ2-2,TRBD2,CASSLPGLGHTGELFF,TGTGCCAGCAGCTTACCCGGACTAGGGCACACCGGGGAGCTGTTTTTT
TRBV30,few,TRBJ1-1,TRBD1,CAWDGKGGGKTEAFF,TGTGCCTGGGACGGGAAGGGAGGGGGCAAAACTGAAGCTTTCTTT
TRBV7-2,once,TRBJ2-5,NA,CASSLARQETQYF,TGTGCCAGCAGCCTAGCGCGGCAAGAGACCCAGTACTTC
TRBV27,NA,TRBJ1-1,TRBD1,CASSLWDRVNTEAFF,TGTGCCAGCAGTTTATGGGACAGGGTGAACACTGAAGCTTTCTTT
TRBV19,NA,TRBJ2-5,NA,CASSTLDQETQYF,TGTGCCAGTAGTACCCTAGATCAAGAGACCCAGTACTTC
TRBV28,NA,TRBJ2-7,NA,CASSLVGHISYEQYF,TGTGCCAGCAGTTTAGTGGGGCATATCTCCTACGAGCAGTACTTC
TRBV19,NA,TRBJ1-2,NA,CASSRDSQANYGYTF,TGTGCCAGTAGCCGAGACAGCCAAGCTAACTATGGCTACACCTTC
TRBV19,few,TRBJ1-2,NA,CASSISRSGYTF,TGTGCCAGTAGTATCTCGAGGAGTGGCTACACCTTC
TRBV27,once,TRBJ2-6,NA,CASSLSYRAGANVLTF,TGTGCCAGCAGTCTAAGTTACAGGGCTGGGGCCAACGTCCTGACTTTC
TRBV11-2,few,TRBJ2-2,TRBD1,CASSPRTGRGELFF,TGTGCCAGCAGCCCCCGGACAGGGCGTGGGGAGCTGTTTTTT
TRBV19,NA,TRBJ1-1,NA,CASSIVTGNTEAFF,TGTGCCAGTAGTATAGTCACGGGGAACACTGAAGCTTTCTTT
TRBV7-9,few,TRBJ2-1,NA,CASSPTNNEQFF,TGTGCCAGCAGCCCGACGAACAATGAGCAGTTCTTC
TRBV14,NA,TRBJ2-5,TRBD1,CASRGTGRETQYF,TGTGCCAGCAGGGGGACAGGACGGGAGACCCAGTACTTC
TRBV7-3,few,TRBJ2-1,NA,CASSLTGTNNEQFF,TGTGCCAGCAGCCTTACCGGGACCAACAATGAGCAGTTCTTC
TRBV6-5,NA,TRBJ2-7,TRBD1,CASRGTAYYEQYF,TGTGCCAGCAGGGGGACAGCTTACTACGAGCAGTACTTC
TRBV7-2,NA,TRBJ2-2,NA,CASSLDVAVTGELFF,TGTGCCAGCAGCTTAGATGTGGCGGTCACCGGGGAGCTGTTTTTT
TRBV29-1,NA,TRBJ2-2,NA,CSVEDPGTGELFF,TGCAGCGTTGAAGATCCCGGCACCGGGGAGCTGTTTTTT
TRBV6-4,once,TRBJ2-3,NA,CASSVQGKDTQYF,TGTGCCAGCAGTGTCCAGGGGAAAGATACGCAGTATTTT
TRBV7-2,NA,TRBJ2-3,TRBD2,CASSLASGRFSAQYF,TGTGCCAGCAGCTTAGCTAGCGGGAGGTTTAGTGCGCAGTATTTT
TRBV5-4,NA,TRBJ2-1,NA,CASSLDPENEQFF,TGTGCCAGCAGCTTGGATCCGGAAAATGAGCAGTTCTTC